Each of the 10 T cell receptor beta chains below was sequenced from the same sample in a study of cytomegalovirus exposure and HLA in healthy donors. PCR involved 60 Vbeta and 13 Jbeta primers. The repertoire was sequenced with immunoSEQ multiplex PCR; TCRdb's copy has only in-frame clones and lacks some. The repertoire includes under 200,000 clones, roughly 80% of them detected once, and around 4.9% sits in the top ten. Sequencing was done on a sample of PBMCs. The receptor source for this set is a male donor in good health and CMV-seronegative.

The chain has TRBV11-3 and TRBJ2-1, with 7 bases that match TRBD2. Germline V lookup: CDR1 SGHNT, CDR2 YENEEA. The V segment lost 5 bases and the J segment 5 bases; nucleotides outside the gene matches: 9. This CDR3 contains 15 residues. CDR3 sequence reads: CASSRSGAPDNEQFF. The CDR3 nucleotides are TGTGCCAGCAGCCGAAGCGGGGCGCCCGACAATGAGCAGTTCTTC.

The rearrangement joins TRBV5-4 to TRBJ1-2; 9 nucleotides match TRBD1. The CDR3 has 16 residues. Germline V gene sequence: CDR1 SGHNT, CDR2 YYREEE (reference sequence). Trimming took 0 bases from V and 10 from J; bases not matched to a gene: 13. In nucleotides, the CDR3 is TGTGCCAGCAGCTTGGACCGGGGACAGGGCAGAAGAATCTACACCTTC. Amino acid sequence: CASSLDRGQGRRIYTF.

This rearrangement joins TRBV19 to TRBJ2-1, with D tentatively TRBD1 (5 bases). This CDR3 has 16 amino acids. Germline V gives CDR1 LNHDA, CDR2 SQIVND (reference sequence). Trimming removed 5 bases at V and 0 bases at J, with 14 bases between. The CDR3 DNA follows: TGTGCCAGTAGTCTTCGACAGAAGAGCTCCTACAATGAGCAGTTCTTC. This translates into CASSLRQKSSYNEQFF.

The chain combines TRBV5-1 with TRBJ2-7, with D possibly being TRBD2 (5 bases). The CDR3 sequence is 18 residues long. The germline V gene has CDR1 SGHRS and CDR2 YFSETQ. V was trimmed by 0 bases and J by 1 base, leaving 20 bases between them. The CDR3 nucleotides read TGCGCCAGCAGCTTGGCCTCCATTTCAGTGACGGGATCCTACGAGCAGTACTTC. This sequence encodes CASSLASISVTGSYEQYF.

This clone was observed a few times. The chain links TRBV5-1 to TRBJ1-1; 8 bases match TRBD1. The CDR3 is 13 residues long. V shed 6 bases, J shed 1 base, and the junction held 2 bases outside the gene matches. Germline V CDR1 and CDR2: SGHRS, YFSETQ. Here the CDR3 reads CASNDRGNTEAFF. DNA of the CDR3: TGCGCCAGCAATGACAGGGGGAACACTGAAGCTTTCTTT.

This clone was seen more than once but under ten times. The chain recombines TRBV28 with TRBJ2-1; TRBD2 is a possible D gene (5 bases). Trimming took 8 bases from V and 5 from J, leaving 16 bases between them. CDR1 and CDR2 from the germline V gene are MDHEN and SYDVKM. The CDR3 spans 14 residues. CDR3 in amino acids: CASRGSVGDNEQFF. The CDR3 DNA is TGTGCCAGCCGGGGTAGCGTAGGTGACAATGAGCAGTTCTTC.

The table lists this clone with a few counts. J is TRBJ1-2 and V is TRBV18, with 7 bases matching TRBD1. This CDR3 has 14 residues. V lost 3 bases, J lost 3 bases, and 4 bases stayed unmatched. Germline V gene sequence: CDR1 KGHSH, CDR2 LQKENI. The CDR3 DNA sequence: TGTGCCAGCTCACCCCTCGGGACAGACTATGGCTACACCTTC. As protein: CASSPLGTDYGYTF.

This chain links TRBV7-9 with TRBJ2-7; 9 bases fit TRBD2. This CDR3 region has 16 residues. Per the germline V gene, CDR1 is SEHNR and CDR2 is FQNEAQ (reference sequence). V lost 5 bases and J lost 3; bases outside the gene matches: 11. The CDR3 here is CASSPQLAGLVYEQYF. The CDR3 DNA reads as TGTGCCAGCAGCCCCCAACTAGCGGGCCTCGTCTACGAGCAGTACTTC.

In DNA, the CDR3 is TGCGCCAGCAGCCCCGGGACAGGAGCTTACAATGAGCAGTTCTTC. This sequence encodes CASSPGTGAYNEQFF. This chain joins TRBV5-1 and TRBJ2-1, with 8 bases matching TRBD1. Germline values: CDR1 SGHRS, CDR2 YFSETQ. Trimming at V came to 4 bases and at J to 4 bases, leaving 7 bases not matched to a gene. CDR3 size: 15 residues.

This clone showed up just a few times. The chain is built from TRBV7-6 and TRBJ2-2; perhaps TRBD1 as D (6 bases). V was shortened by 3 bases and J by 1 base, with 12 bases between the two germline ends. CDR1 is SGHVS, CDR2 FNYEAQ, per germline. CDR3 length: 16 residues. This CDR3 reads CASSLGQDGNTGELFF. In nucleotides, the CDR3 is TGTGCCAGCAGCTTGGGACAAGACGGGAACACCGGGGAGCTGTTTTTT.